This is a list of T cell receptor beta chains from one sample in a study of shared clonotypes between healthy human individuals. Using immunoSEQ multiplex PCR, the repertoire was profiled, and TCRdb retains in-frame clones only, with some absent. The data contain roughly 1.4 million clones, 98% to 99% of them singletons. Sequencing was done on a sample of naive CD4+ T cells sorted from blood. The receptors were sampled from a man aged 25 to 40 in good health. The CDR3 runs from the conserved cysteine through the conserved F or W. Each record gives: V gene, clone size, J gene, D gene, CDR3 protein, CDR3 DNA. D genes are given only for firm matches. Part of the rows lack a size; the others show once, few, many or a class for expanded clones.

v_call: TRBV2
clone_size: NA
j_call: TRBJ1-2
d_call: TRBD1
cdr3_aa: CASSWGQGNYGYTF
cdr3_nt: TGTGCCAGCAGTTGGGGACAGGGCAACTATGGCTACACCTTC

v_call: TRBV5-6
clone_size: NA
j_call: TRBJ2-7
d_call: NA
cdr3_aa: CASSLLQGANEQYF
cdr3_nt: TGTGCCAGCAGCTTATTACAGGGTGCCAACGAGCAGTACTTC

v_call: TRBV5-5
clone_size: NA
j_call: TRBJ2-2
d_call: NA
cdr3_aa: CASSLRLVTGELFF
cdr3_nt: TGTGCCAGCAGCTTGCGTCTGGTTACCGGGGAGCTGTTTTTT

v_call: TRBV14
clone_size: NA
j_call: TRBJ1-3
d_call: NA
cdr3_aa: CASSQDFWPGTTSGNTIYF
cdr3_nt: TGTGCCAGCAGCCAAGATTTCTGGCCCGGGACGACCTCTGGAAACACCATATATTTT

v_call: TRBV9
clone_size: NA
j_call: TRBJ2-7
d_call: TRBD1
cdr3_aa: CASSSQGALREQYF
cdr3_nt: TGTGCCAGCAGCTCACAGGGGGCGCTTCGTGAGCAGTACTTC

v_call: TRBV7-2
clone_size: NA
j_call: TRBJ2-7
d_call: NA
cdr3_aa: CASSYQSSEAYEQYF
cdr3_nt: TGTGCCAGCAGCTATCAGTCTAGCGAGGCCTACGAGCAGTACTTC

v_call: TRBV5-1
clone_size: NA
j_call: TRBJ2-1
d_call: NA
cdr3_aa: CASHALGVNIYNEQFF
cdr3_nt: TGCGCCAGCCACGCCCTGGGGGTGAACATCTACAATGAGCAGTTCTTC

v_call: TRBV28
clone_size: NA
j_call: TRBJ2-3
d_call: NA
cdr3_aa: CASSYGTDTQYF
cdr3_nt: TGTGCCAGCAGTTACGGCACAGATACGCAGTATTTT

v_call: TRBV5-1
clone_size: NA
j_call: TRBJ2-7
d_call: TRBD2
cdr3_aa: CASSPRGSPYEQYF
cdr3_nt: TGCGCCAGCAGCCCGCGGGGGAGCCCCTACGAGCAGTACTTC

v_call: TRBV7-9
clone_size: NA
j_call: TRBJ1-1
d_call: NA
cdr3_aa: CASSLGMPGRNTEAFF
cdr3_nt: TGTGCCAGCAGCTTAGGAATGCCGGGACGGAACACTGAAGCTTTCTTT

v_call: TRBV18
clone_size: NA
j_call: TRBJ2-1
d_call: NA
cdr3_aa: CASSPPGGAYLGEQFF
cdr3_nt: TGTGCCAGCTCACCACCGGGGGGCGCTTACCTCGGTGAGCAGTTCTTC

v_call: TRBV4-1
clone_size: once
j_call: TRBJ2-7
d_call: NA
cdr3_aa: CASSQTAGARSYEQYF
cdr3_nt: TGCGCCAGCAGCCAAACCGCGGGTGCTAGAAGCTACGAGCAGTACTTC

v_call: TRBV5-1
clone_size: NA
j_call: TRBJ2-7
d_call: TRBD2
cdr3_aa: CASSSGLAASYEQYF
cdr3_nt: TGCGCCAGCAGCTCCGGACTAGCGGCATCCTACGAGCAGTACTTC

v_call: TRBV7-9
clone_size: NA
j_call: TRBJ2-5
d_call: NA
cdr3_aa: CASSPRQFGETQYF
cdr3_nt: TGTGCCAGCAGCCCAAGACAGTTTGGAGAGACCCAGTACTTC

v_call: TRBV19
clone_size: NA
j_call: TRBJ1-2
d_call: NA
cdr3_aa: CASKGKETLIYGYTF
cdr3_nt: TGTGCCAGTAAAGGCAAGGAAACCCTTATCTATGGCTACACCTTC

v_call: TRBV14
clone_size: NA
j_call: TRBJ1-1
d_call: NA
cdr3_aa: CASSQDPSGRAFF
cdr3_nt: TGTGCCAGCAGCCAAGACCCCAGCGGGAGGGCTTTCTTT

v_call: TRBV5-5
clone_size: NA
j_call: TRBJ2-1
d_call: NA
cdr3_aa: CASSLAVRSVAFF
cdr3_nt: TGTGCCAGCAGCTTGGCGGTACGGTCCGTGGCGTTCTTC

v_call: TRBV6-1
clone_size: once
j_call: TRBJ1-2
d_call: NA
cdr3_aa: CASSVSYPGDYGYTF
cdr3_nt: TGTGCCAGCAGTGTTTCTTACCCAGGGGACTATGGCTACACCTTC

v_call: TRBV6-5
clone_size: once
j_call: TRBJ2-2
d_call: NA
cdr3_aa: CASRKTGGTGELFF
cdr3_nt: TGTGCCAGCAGGAAGACTGGGGGCACCGGGGAGCTGTTTTTT

v_call: TRBV6-6
clone_size: NA
j_call: TRBJ1-5
d_call: NA
cdr3_aa: CASSYSARGGVQPQHF
cdr3_nt: TGTGCCAGCAGTTACTCAGCTAGGGGGGGTGTTCAGCCCCAGCATTTT